Listed here are 16 T cell receptor beta chains from one sample, sequenced in a study of OX40 agonist ivuxolimab in advanced cancers. Assay: immunoSEQ multiplex PCR; the TCRdb copy retains only in-frame clones and omits some. Of about 62,000 clones detected, less than 85% appear once; the ten largest clones hold about 4%. The sequencing here drew on CD4+ or CD8+ T cells sorted from blood, taken in a trial of the OX40 agonist ivuxolimab. Every receptor here comes from an adult with an advanced solid tumor such as melanoma, head and neck, liver or kidney cancer.

This chain links TRBV10-2 with TRBJ2-6, with 7 bases identical to TRBD2. The CDR3 length is 16 residues. CDR1 and CDR2 (germline): WSHSY, SAAADI. J gave up 0 bases and V 7 bases, and 6 bases lay outside the gene matches. The CDR3 DNA sequence: TGCGCCAGCACTCGGGGGGTTCCCTCTGGGGCCAACGTCCTGACTTTC. Translation: CASTRGVPSGANVLTF.

The genes are TRBV4-1 and TRBJ1-5; the D gene is possibly TRBD1 (5 bases). V was cut by 0 bases and J by 2 bases, with 14 bases left in between. Germline CDR1 MGHRA, CDR2 YSYEKL. The CDR3 runs to 17 residues. The CDR3 coding sequence is TGCGCCAGCAGCCAAGATCCGGGCAGGGTTGGCAATCAGCCCCAGCATTTT. It encodes CASSQDPGRVGNQPQHF.

The chain carries TRBV27 and TRBJ2-1; no definite D call. V was clipped by 3 bases and J by 5 bases, with 8 bases between them. The CDR3 loop spans 13 amino acids. In germline, CDR1 is MNHEY, CDR2 SMNVEV (reference sequence). The CDR3, as DNA: TGTGCCAGCAGTTTTGGACCGGACAATGAGCAGTTCTTC. Residues: CASSFGPDNEQFF.

This rearrangement joins TRBV10-3 to TRBJ2-7; either TRBD1 or TRBD2 may fit D (5 bases each). Trimming took off 10 bases at V and 0 bases at J, with 16 bases between the two ends. Germline V gives CDR1 ENHRY, CDR2 SYGVKD. This CDR3 contains 14 residues. The CDR3 sequence is CATKVGGSSYEQYF. The CDR3, as DNA: TGTGCCACCAAGGTTGGGGGATCCTCCTACGAGCAGTACTTC.

The chain joins TRBV2 to TRBJ2-5; TRBD1 is a possible D gene (6 bases). The CDR3 is 15 amino acids. Per the germline V gene, CDR1 is SNHLY and CDR2 is FYNNEI. V lost 6 bases and J lost 4, with 18 bases in between. CDR3 coding DNA: TGTGCCAGCAGCTACAGGGATTCAGGAGGAGAGACCCAGTACTTC. Amino acids: CASSYRDSGGETQYF.

This clone was counted once. The rearrangement joins TRBV19 to TRBJ1-5; D gene ambiguous. The CDR3 has 14 residues. Germline CDR1 reads LNHDA; CDR2 reads SQIVND (reference sequence). Trimming took 6 bases from V and 9 from J, leaving 18 bases between them. The CDR3 DNA follows: TGTGCCAGTAGCAGCGGTGGAGCCGTCTGGCCCCAGCATTTT. This codes for CASSSGGAVWPQHF.

Regarding this clone: A junction boundary mismatches the germline segment, possibly from a read error. This chain uses TRBV11-3 with TRBJ1-4, with D unclear. The germline V gene encodes CDR1 SGHNT and CDR2 YENEEA. The length of the CDR3 is 13 residues. The CDR3 reads CASSLAKGLSPLF. DNA of the CDR3: TGTGCCAGCAGCTTAGCGAAGGGTCTCAGTCCCCTTTTT.

This clone was found once. The chain is built from TRBV6-1 and TRBJ1-5; D gene ambiguous. Germline assignment: CDR1 MNHNS and CDR2 SASEGT. V was shortened by 0 bases and J by 5 bases, with 11 bases between the two germline ends. The length of the CDR3 is 15 residues. CDR3 nucleotide sequence: TGTGCCAGCAGTGAAGCACAAGGGCCCCATCAGCCCCAGCATTTT. Translating it yields CASSEAQGPHQPQHF.

The V call is TRBV5-6, the J call TRBJ2-3; 10 nucleotides agree with TRBD2. This CDR3 is built from 16 residues. Germline lookup yields CDR1 SGHDT and CDR2 YYEEEE. Losses at the gene ends were 0 bases for V and 4 bases for J; bases not matched to a gene: 5. CDR3 in DNA: TGTGCCAGCAGCTTGGAGAGCGGGAGGGCAGCAGATACGCAGTATTTT. Protein sequence: CASSLESGRAADTQYF.

This clone was detected only once. V is TRBV5-8 and J is TRBJ1-1, with D hard to call. Trimming pared 0 bases from V and 5 bases from J, leaving 14 bases between. The germline V gene encodes CDR1 SGHTS and CDR2 YDEGEE. The CDR3 sequence is 15 residues long. This CDR3 is CASSLAGFTRTEAFF. CDR3 nucleotide sequence: TGTGCCAGCAGCTTGGCCGGTTTCACTAGGACTGAAGCTTTCTTT.

The V call is TRBV6-1, the J call TRBJ2-5; D not resolved. The CDR3 contains 15 residues. Germline CDR1 and CDR2: MNHNS and SASEGT. With 2 bases removed from V and 0 bases from J, the gap between germline ends came to 10 bases. CDR3 nucleotide sequence: TGTGCCAGCAGTGAATCGGCAGGTCACCAAGAGACCCAGTACTTC. Its translation is CASSESAGHQETQYF.

The J gene is TRBJ2-7, the V gene TRBV30; TRBD1 aligns across 7 bases. The germline V gene has CDR1 GTSNPN and CDR2 SVGIG (reference sequence). V lost 4 bases and J lost 4; bases outside the gene matches: 7. The CDR3 consists of 13 residues. CDR3 loop: CAWMRGGWYEQYF. CDR3 sequence (DNA): TGTGCCTGGATGCGAGGGGGCTGGTACGAGCAGTACTTC.

CDR3 DNA sequence: TGTGCCAGCAGCCCCCGCGGGAGGGGGGGACTCTCCTACAATGAGCAGTTCTTC. Translating gives CASSPRGRGGLSYNEQFF. V usage is TRBV9 and J usage is TRBJ2-1, with 9 bases fitting TRBD2. This CDR3 spans 18 amino acids. Germline assignment: CDR1 SGDLS and CDR2 YYNGEE. The ends lost 4 bases at V and 0 bases at J; junction bases unmatched: 11.

The J gene is TRBJ2-7, the V gene TRBV5-6; 9 positions match TRBD1. CDR1 is SGHDT, CDR2 YYEEEE, per germline. With 2 bases clipped from V and 2 bases from J, the junction kept 5 bases outside the gene matches. This CDR3 is built from 15 residues. The CDR3 coding sequence is TGTGCCAGCAGCTTCCTGACAGGGGGGCCCTACGAGCAGTACTTC. Amino acids: CASSFLTGGPYEQYF.

The table lists this clone with a few counts. The CDR3 DNA reads TGTGCCACCAGTACGAGGCTGGATACGCAGTATTTT. It yields the protein CATSTRLDTQYF. The V call is TRBV15, the J call TRBJ2-3; D remains ambiguous. Germline assignment: CDR1 LNHNV and CDR2 YYDKDF (reference sequence). The CDR3 has 12 amino acids. V gave up 6 bases and J gave up 6 bases, with 10 bases separating them.

This sequence joins TRBV7-9 and TRBJ2-1; D perhaps matches TRBD1 (6 bases). This CDR3 region has 15 residues. Germline V gives CDR1 SEHNR, CDR2 FQNEAQ (reference sequence). V was pared by 5 bases and J by 4 bases, with 15 bases between. CDR3 in amino acids: CASSRSTGTYNEQFF. In DNA, the CDR3 is TGTGCCAGCAGCAGATCGACAGGAACTTACAATGAGCAGTTCTTC.